Below, 21 T cell receptor beta chains from the same sample are listed, as sequenced in a study of technical replicates of blood from four donors. TCRdb's table, derived via immunoSEQ multiplex PCR, lists solely in-frame clones and lacks some. The repertoire holds under 95,000 clones, roughly 98% seen once, with approximately 0.15% in the top ten. The specimen sequenced was T cells isolated from PBMCs. Receptor source: a human donor in good health.

This CDR3 is CASSLGQGAYNSPLHF. The DNA for the CDR3 is TGTGCCAGCAGCCTCGGGCAGGGGGCTTATAATTCACCCCTCCACTTT. This chain uses TRBV11-1 with TRBJ1-6; 8 positions match TRBD1. J gave up 4 bases and V 5 bases, and 7 bases lay outside the gene matches. CDR1 and CDR2 from the germline V gene are SGHAT and FQDESV (reference sequence). The length of the CDR3 is 16 residues.

The V call is TRBV7-9, the J call TRBJ1-1; TRBD1 agrees at 9 bases. The CDR3 loop spans 16 amino acids. After removal of 2 bases from V and 7 bases from J, the junction contained 11 bases not matched to a gene. The germline CDR1 and CDR2 sequences are SEHNR and FQNEAQ (reference sequence). Here the CDR3 reads CASSLPVTPGQGEAFF. CDR3 DNA sequence: TGTGCCAGCAGCTTACCGGTTACGCCGGGACAGGGTGAAGCTTTCTTT.

The V gene is TRBV5-1, the J gene TRBJ1-1; D ambiguous. Trimming took off 0 bases at V and 0 bases at J, with 9 bases between the two ends. The CDR3 is made up of 15 amino acids. Germline V gene data show CDR1 as SGHRS and CDR2 as YFSETQ. The CDR3 loop is CASSLDPGVNTEAFF. The CDR3 coding sequence is TGCGCCAGCAGCTTGGATCCAGGCGTGAACACTGAAGCTTTCTTT.

The chain has TRBV7-2 and TRBJ1-5; D gene ambiguous. V lost 1 base, J lost 9 bases, and 10 bases lay in between. CDR3 size: 13 residues. Looked up from germline, CDR1 is SGHTA and CDR2 is FQGNSA. The DNA of the CDR3 is TGTGCCAGCAGCTTAGGGAGTAGTGGGCCCCAGCATTTT. Residues: CASSLGSSGPQHF.

The chain uses TRBV4-2 and TRBJ2-7; 7 bases match TRBD2. The CDR3 covers 15 residues. Germline lookup yields CDR1 LGHNA and CDR2 YNFKEQ. The ends lost 4 bases at V and 3 bases at J; junction bases unmatched: 9. CDR3 sequence: CASSPRGGGNYEQYF. CDR3 DNA sequence: TGTGCCAGCAGCCCCCGGGGCGGGGGAAACTACGAGCAGTACTTC.

The chain joins TRBV27 to TRBJ1-6, with 8 bases lining up with TRBD1. The V segment lost 0 bases and the J segment 10 bases; nucleotides outside the gene matches: 5. Germline V gene lookup returns CDR1 MNHEY and CDR2 SMNVEV (reference sequence). There are 15 residues in the CDR3. DNA of the CDR3: TGTGCCAGCAGTTTATCGCCGACAGGGGTCTCACCCCTCCACTTT. Translated, it gives CASSLSPTGVSPLHF.

The chain is built from TRBV4-2 and TRBJ2-7, with 8 bases matching TRBD2. V was pared by 2 bases and J by 0 bases, with 3 bases of the junction left unmatched. Germline CDR1 reads LGHNA; CDR2 reads YNFKEQ. There are 15 residues in the CDR3. CDR3 nucleotides: TGTGCCAGCAGCCAAAAGCGGGGGAGCTCCTACGAGCAGTACTTC. The encoded protein is CASSQKRGSSYEQYF.

The rearrangement joins TRBV4-1 to TRBJ2-5, with D maybe TRBD2 (6 bases). The CDR3 totals 18 residues. Germline-derived CDR1 and CDR2 are MGHRA and YSYEKL. V was clipped by 4 bases and J by 4 bases, with 25 bases between them. The CDR3 loop reads CASSRDRGVFVMRETQYF. CDR3 in DNA: TGCGCCAGCAGCCGAGATCGCGGGGTATTTGTCATGAGAGAGACCCAGTACTTC.

The gene calls are TRBV6-6 and TRBJ2-6; 8 nucleotides match TRBD1. After removal of 2 bases from V and 12 bases from J, the junction contained 6 bases not matched to a gene. This CDR3 has 14 residues. Germline CDR1 MNHNY, CDR2 SVGAGI (reference sequence). As DNA, the CDR3 is TGTGCCAGCAGTTACCAGCAGGGGGCGGTCGTCCTGACTTTC. It encodes CASSYQQGAVVLTF.

This chain connects TRBV30 to TRBJ1-1, with D perhaps TRBD1 (5 bases). The CDR3 consists of 13 residues. Germline V gives CDR1 GTSNPN, CDR2 SVGIG (reference sequence). The V end was cut by 0 bases, the J end by 5 bases, with 10 bases between. CDR3 sequence reads: CAWSVQSGTEAFF. The CDR3, as DNA: TGTGCCTGGAGTGTACAGTCAGGGACTGAAGCTTTCTTT.

The V gene is TRBV7-8, the J gene TRBJ2-7, with 14 positions matching TRBD2. V lost 6 bases and J lost 5; bases outside the gene matches: 15. Germline CDR1 and CDR2: SGHVS and FQNEAQ. CDR3 length: 18 amino acids. The CDR3 is CASRRLAGGPYLSDEQYF. The CDR3 nucleotides are TGTGCCAGCAGGCGACTAGCGGGAGGGCCGTATCTGTCCGACGAGCAGTACTTC.

This sequence joins TRBV11-2 and TRBJ1-3, with 7 bases identical to TRBD1. Germline V gene data show CDR1 as SGHAT and CDR2 as FQNNGV. With 4 bases clipped from V and 2 bases from J, the junction kept 8 bases outside the gene matches. This CDR3 spans 16 amino acids. The CDR3 reads CASSSSRGSAGNTIYF. CDR3 coding DNA: TGTGCCAGCAGCTCTTCCAGGGGGTCGGCTGGAAACACCATATATTTT.

The genes are TRBV7-3 and TRBJ2-2, with D uncertain. V was cut by 1 base and J by 9 bases, with 9 bases left in between. Germline V gives CDR1 SGHTA, CDR2 FQGTGA. This CDR3 spans 13 amino acids. The CDR3 loop reads CASSLIPGRELFF. Written as DNA, the CDR3 is TGTGCCAGCAGCTTAATCCCAGGCCGGGAGCTGTTTTTT.

For the CDR3, the DNA is TGTGCCAGCAGCCCGCGGTCTTCCTACGAGCAGTACTTC. It encodes CASSPRSSYEQYF. The genes are TRBV9 and TRBJ2-7, with D unclear. Germline values: CDR1 SGDLS, CDR2 YYNGEE. V was cut by 4 bases and J by 1 base, with 9 bases left in between. This CDR3 is 13 amino acids long.

This chain links TRBV5-1 with TRBJ2-5; D is possibly TRBD2 (6 bases). The germline V and J ends were trimmed by 2 bases and 5 bases, with 10 bases remaining between them. The CDR3 length is 13 residues. Germline CDR1 is SGHRS and CDR2 is YFSETQ. CDR3 sequence reads: CASSFGSGETQYF. DNA for the CDR3: TGCGCCAGCAGCTTCGGGAGCGGGGAGACCCAGTACTTC.

The gene calls are TRBV6-1 and TRBJ1-1; D is unclear. The CDR3 is made up of 14 amino acids. The germline V gene encodes CDR1 MNHNS and CDR2 SASEGT. Trimming removed 7 bases at V and 3 bases at J, with 15 bases between. CDR3 loop: CASTPIWSHTEAFF. The CDR3 coding sequence is TGTGCCAGCACCCCAATTTGGAGTCACACTGAAGCTTTCTTT.

This clone has only one observation. V is TRBV7-2 and J is TRBJ2-7, with 9 bases aligning to TRBD2. Per the germline V gene, CDR1 is SGHTA and CDR2 is FQGNSA. The V segment lost 10 bases and the J segment 3 bases; nucleotides outside the gene matches: 16. This CDR3 is 16 amino acids long. This chain's CDR3 is CATPQSSGGSGYEQYF. The CDR3 nucleotides are TGTGCCACCCCCCAGTCGAGCGGGGGGTCGGGCTACGAGCAGTACTTC.

V gene TRBV30 combines with J gene TRBJ2-7; possible D gene TRBD1, 5 bases. V was cut by 0 bases and J by 7 bases, with 10 bases left in between. Per the germline V gene, CDR1 is GTSNPN and CDR2 is SVGIG (reference sequence). This CDR3 region has 12 residues. CDR3 in amino acids: CAWSVVRGEQYF. CDR3 in DNA: TGTGCCTGGAGTGTGGTAAGGGGTGAGCAGTACTTC.

The genes are TRBV6-5 and TRBJ1-2, with a tentative D call TRBD1 (5 bases). The length of the CDR3 is 14 residues. Germline CDR1 MNHEY, CDR2 SVGAGI. V was shortened by 0 bases and J by 4 bases, with 9 bases between the two germline ends. The CDR3 reads CASSYSDTGYGYTF. The CDR3 coding sequence is TGTGCCAGCAGTTACTCGGACACCGGCTATGGCTACACCTTC.

The chain links TRBV5-6 to TRBJ1-5; D might be TRBD1 (5 bases). The V gene lost 2 bases and the J gene lost 4 bases, with 10 bases spanning the gap. This CDR3 region has 14 residues. The germline V gene encodes CDR1 SGHDT and CDR2 YYEEEE. The CDR3 DNA reads TGTGCCAGCAGCTTCTGGACAAGGAATCAGCCCCAGCATTTT. Translating gives CASSFWTRNQPQHF.

The J gene is TRBJ2-7, the V gene TRBV6-5, with D possibly being TRBD1 (5 bases). Per the germline V gene, CDR1 is MNHEY and CDR2 is SVGAGI. The V end was cut by 8 bases, the J end by 4 bases, with 12 bases between. The length of the CDR3 is 12 residues. The CDR3 DNA is TGTGCCAGCGGCAGGGTCCCTTACGAGCAGTACTTC. Translated, it gives CASGRVPYEQYF.